This section outlines one TCR beta chain sequence together with its context. The data derive from a study of blood T cell repertoires in COVID-19. Germline assignment: CDR1 LGHDT and CDR2 YNNKEL (reference sequence). Trimming at V came to 6 bases and at J to 6 bases, leaving 17 bases not matched to a gene. CDR3 length: 16 residues. Repertoires were generated with immunoSEQ multiplex PCR, while TCRdb's copy carries only in-frame clones and drops some. Of roughly 69,000 clones in the sample, under 90% were seen once. The sequencing sample was made of peripheral blood. J is TRBJ2-7 and V is TRBV3-1 (or the pseudogene TRBV3-2); 7 nucleotides align to TRBD2. The receptor's source is a human donor in a cohort sampled during active COVID-19. The CDR3: CASRLTSGGPGGEQYF. The CDR3 region has the DNA TGTGCCAGCAGGCTCACTTCCGGGGGACCGGGGGGCGAGCAGTACTTC.